This T cell receptor beta chain was observed in a study of blood T cells in healthy people across ages. Study as a whole: Template switching caught about one barcoded beta molecule for each two T cells.

Alongside a J-beta primer mix, a sample-barcoded 5' primer served in a second PCR lasting roughly 7 to 11 cycles. Individual samples furnished no less than 3 million CDR3-containing paired-end reads apiece. In TCRdb, the 5' RACE reads were re-called with MiXCR into one record per CDR3 protein. The data hold about 1,800,000 distinct CDR3 sequences, with about 28% observed a single time. Germline-derived CDR1 and CDR2 are ENHRY and SYGVKD. J was trimmed by 5 bases and V by 4 bases; bases with no gene match: 6. The CDR3 loop spans 15 amino acids. The draw of peripheral blood yielded roughly 9.1 milliliters from each donor.

The V call is TRBV10-3, the J call TRBJ1-1, with 11 bases fitting TRBD1. Sequencing was done on a sample of blood. This sequence originates from a woman aged 25 to 39 in good health. The CDR3 nucleotides read TGTGCCATCAGTGGGCCGGGACAGGGGGATACTGAAGCTTTCTTT. This sequence encodes CAISGPGQGDTEAFF.